This T cell receptor beta chain emerged from a study of blood T cell repertoires in COVID-19. The data were produced by immunoSEQ multiplex PCR, yet TCRdb's version contains in-frame clones alone and is incomplete. Among about half a million clones listed, 85% to 90% were seen once. Germline values: CDR1 LNHDA, CDR2 SQIVND (reference sequence). Trimming stripped 5 bases from V and 6 bases from J, with 11 bases between. CDR3 length: 12 residues. A single count supports this clone. This same CDR3 is encoded by further DNA sequences in the sample. This receptor was taken from a man aged 18 to 30 with COVID-19, enrolled during active disease. Sequencing input: peripheral blood. The rearrangement joins TRBV19 to TRBJ2-7; D is unresolved. The CDR3 coding sequence is TGTGCCAGTAGTCTTGGGCTCGGCGAGCAGTACTTC. Translated, it gives CASSLGLGEQYF.